This passage covers 4 T cell receptor beta chains from one sample sequenced in a study of T cells in Graves' hyperthyroidism and ophthalmopathy. Amplification yielded TCR beta CDR3 regions, with RNA transcripts as the source. A first-round RT-PCR of the TCR CDR3 used the HTBI primer set. TCRdb re-called the multiplex PCR reads through MiXCR, storing one row per CDR3 protein. Of about 250,000 distinct CDR3 sequences detected, approximately 24% appear once; the ten largest clones hold approximately 35%. Sample: blood. These receptors came from a middle-aged woman with Graves' ophthalmopathy.

This clonotype was observed many times. This chain links TRBV5-1 with TRBJ1-1; D unclear. The germline V gene encodes CDR1 SGHRS and CDR2 YFSETQ. Trimming removed 4 bases at V and 0 bases at J, with 7 bases between. This CDR3 comprises 13 residues. CDR3 coding DNA: TGCGCCAGCAGCACATCTATGAACACTGAAGCTTTCTTT. Protein sequence: CASSTSMNTEAFF.

At least ten counts were recorded for this clonotype. This sequence joins TRBV4-1 and TRBJ2-7, with 8 nucleotides matching TRBD2. CDR1 MGHRA and CDR2 YSYEKL come from the germline V gene. Germline trimming cut 2 bases from V and 6 bases from J; bases unmatched to any gene: 9. CDR3 size: 15 residues. For the CDR3, the DNA is TGCGCCAGCAGCCAATCTACTAGCGGCCGGGGCGAGCAGTACTTC. It translates to CASSQSTSGRGEQYF.

This clonotype was detected a few times. The gene calls are TRBV27 and TRBJ2-5, with 13 bases fitting TRBD2. The CDR3 spans 15 residues. After removal of 5 bases from V and 3 bases from J, the junction contained 3 bases not matched to a gene. Germline V gene data show CDR1 as MNHEY and CDR2 as SMNVEV (reference sequence). The CDR3 sequence: CASSRGLAGKETQYF. CDR3 in DNA: TGTGCCAGCAGTAGGGGACTAGCGGGGAAAGAGACCCAGTACTTC.

This clonotype was found many times. This chain joins TRBV24-1 and TRBJ2-2; 9 positions agree with TRBD1. Trimming took 3 bases from V and 0 from J; bases not matched to a gene: 10. Germline V CDR1 and CDR2: KGHDR, SFDVKD. CDR3 size: 19 residues. The CDR3 coding sequence is TGTGCCACCAGTGATCCCCTTGCCCGGACAGGGGCGAACACCGGGGAGCTGTTTTTT. Its protein is CATSDPLARTGANTGELFF.